What follows describes a single T cell receptor (beta chain). What it binds is not known. This entry belongs to a study of blood T cells in healthy people across ages. Study-wide results and limits: Age brought a roughly linear fall in TCR beta diversity measured per million T cells. Estimates of total diversity, which came from one million sequenced T cells, were considered to be underestimates.

The use of a sample-barcoded 5' primer and a J-beta primer mix characterized a second PCR of roughly 7 to 11 cycles. In TCRdb, the 5' RACE reads were re-called with MiXCR into one record per CDR3 protein. This sample has some 1.6 million distinct CDR3 sequences, with about 31% found just once. Material: blood. This sequence originates from a woman aged 25 to 39 in good health.

CDR3 residues: CAWTGAFGANVLTF. CDR3 DNA: TGTGCCTGGACAGGCGCCTTTGGGGCCAACGTCCTGACTTTC. The chain carries TRBV30 and TRBJ2-6; no firm D call. The germline CDR1 and CDR2 sequences are GTSNPN and SVGIG (reference sequence). This CDR3 region has 14 residues. The V end lost 4 bases, the J end lost 3 bases, and 10 bases lay between the germline ends.